This T cell receptor beta chain was recorded in a study of graft-versus-host responses after intestinal transplantation. Overall study context: Transplants were multivisceral, liver-intestinal, or isolated intestinal. The whole recipient group had anti-thymocyte globulin induction followed by tacrolimus and steroids for around 3 years.

This clone was detected a few times. Its antigen is unidentified. Using immunoSEQ multiplex PCR, the repertoire was profiled, and TCRdb retains in-frame clones only, with some absent. This table has about 86,000 clones, roughly 90% appearing once. Trimming removed 5 bases from V and 1 base from J; junction bases left unmatched: 6. This CDR3 is built from 16 residues. Germline V gene data show CDR1 as SGHNT and CDR2 as YENEEA. The TCR comes from a human donor who was the organ donor for an intestinal transplant. Sequencing was performed on unstimulated CD4+ T cells sorted from spleen or lymph node cells, taken before transplant. The V gene is TRBV11-3, the J gene TRBJ2-3, with 10 bases fitting TRBD2. CDR3 region: CASSPLAGDGTDTQYF. DNA for the CDR3: TGTGCCAGCAGCCCTCTAGCGGGAGATGGCACAGATACGCAGTATTTT.